By sample fraction, the clone carrying this T cell receptor (beta chain) is medium-sized. The antigen is undetermined. Attached unique molecular identifiers marked individual cDNA molecules. One entry per CDR3 protein results from TCRdb running MiXCR on the 5' RACE reads. The table lists about 48,000 distinct CDR3 sequences, under 7.5% of them singletons. This specimen belongs to a study of early T cells in non-severe SARS-CoV-2 infection. On the study more broadly: Sequencing targeted bulk RNA from unsorted whole blood, leaving chains unpaired.

Study outcomes and limitations: Database matching using VDJdb favored anti-spike CD8 responses, with private and CD4 specificities left missing.

V was clipped by 5 bases and J by 3 bases, with 21 bases between them. CDR1 and CDR2 (germline): SNHLY, FYNNEI. CDR3 length: 17 amino acids. The rearrangement links TRBV2 to TRBJ2-3; D unresolved. This TCR was sampled from an adult who was a healthcare worker with PCR-confirmed SARS-CoV-2 infection or an uninfected control (not recorded which). The material was whole blood, obtained at baseline. CDR3 nucleotide sequence: TGTGCCAGCAGTCCCACCTCTGGAAGGAGACCAACAGATACGCAGTATTTT. Its protein is CASSPTSGRRPTDTQYF.